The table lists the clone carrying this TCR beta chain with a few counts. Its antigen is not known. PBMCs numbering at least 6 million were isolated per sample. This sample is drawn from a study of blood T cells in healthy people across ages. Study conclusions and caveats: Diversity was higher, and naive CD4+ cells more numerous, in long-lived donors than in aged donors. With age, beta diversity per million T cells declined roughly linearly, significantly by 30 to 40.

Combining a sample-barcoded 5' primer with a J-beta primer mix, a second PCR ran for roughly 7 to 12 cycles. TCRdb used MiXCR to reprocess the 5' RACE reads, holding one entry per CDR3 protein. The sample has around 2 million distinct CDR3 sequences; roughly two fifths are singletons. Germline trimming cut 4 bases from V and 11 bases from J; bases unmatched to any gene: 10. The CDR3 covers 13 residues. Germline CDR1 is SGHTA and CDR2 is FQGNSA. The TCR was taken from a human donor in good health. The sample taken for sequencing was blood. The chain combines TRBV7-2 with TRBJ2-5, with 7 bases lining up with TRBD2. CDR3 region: CASSSKAGRQQYF. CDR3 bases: TGTGCCAGCAGCTCTAAGGCCGGGAGGCAGCAGTACTTC.